This TCR beta chain was found in a study of cytomegalovirus exposure and HLA in healthy donors. Study findings and constraints: A later analysis reported that several of the most significant clusters appeared to be linked to common viral pathogens, among them Epstein-Barr virus.

On this clone itself: Its target is unknown.

Primers: 60 Vbeta forward and 13 Jbeta reverse. Using immunoSEQ multiplex PCR, the repertoire was profiled, and TCRdb retains in-frame clones only, with some absent. The sample holds over 150,000 clones, 60% to 80% seen once. Germline V gives CDR1 MNHEY, CDR2 SVGAGI. The CDR3 runs to 15 residues. The V gene lost 6 bases and the J gene lost 2 bases, with 16 bases spanning the gap. The chain combines TRBV6-5 with TRBJ1-1; D gene unclear. The receptor's source is a woman between 40 and 55 years old in good health and CMV-seropositive. The sequencing sample was made of PBMCs. DNA of the CDR3: TGTGCCAGCAGGACCTCGGGGTCGGTAAACACTGAAGCTTTCTTT. The encoded protein is CASRTSGSVNTEAFF.